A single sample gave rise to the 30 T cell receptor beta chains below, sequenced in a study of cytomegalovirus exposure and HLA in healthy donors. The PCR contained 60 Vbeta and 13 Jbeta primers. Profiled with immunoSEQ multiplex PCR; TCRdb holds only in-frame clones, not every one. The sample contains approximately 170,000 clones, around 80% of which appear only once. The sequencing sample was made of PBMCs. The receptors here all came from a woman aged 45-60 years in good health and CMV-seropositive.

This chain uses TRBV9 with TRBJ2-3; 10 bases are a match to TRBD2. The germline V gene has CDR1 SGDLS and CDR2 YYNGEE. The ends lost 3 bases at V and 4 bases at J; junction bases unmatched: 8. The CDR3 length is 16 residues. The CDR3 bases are TGTGCCAGCAGCGACCCAACTAGCGGGGCCTCAGATACGCAGTATTTT. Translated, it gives CASSDPTSGASDTQYF.

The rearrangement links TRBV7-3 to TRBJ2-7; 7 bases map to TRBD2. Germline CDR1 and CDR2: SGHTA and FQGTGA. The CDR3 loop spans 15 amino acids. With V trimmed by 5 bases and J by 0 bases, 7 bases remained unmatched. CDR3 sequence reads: CASSLMGGYSYEQYF. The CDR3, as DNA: TGTGCCAGCAGCCTCATGGGGGGGTACTCCTACGAGCAGTACTTC.

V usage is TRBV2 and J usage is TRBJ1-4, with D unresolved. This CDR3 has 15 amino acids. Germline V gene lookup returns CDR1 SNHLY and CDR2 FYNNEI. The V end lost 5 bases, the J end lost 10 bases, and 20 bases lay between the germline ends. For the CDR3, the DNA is TGTGCCAGCAGTCGAGGACTGGAGGGAGAGGCAAAACTGTTTTTT. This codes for CASSRGLEGEAKLFF.

The CDR3 DNA is TGTGCCAGCAGCCAACCCACGGGACTAGCGGGAGGTATGGATACGCAGTATTTT. Translated: CASSQPTGLAGGMDTQYF. The chain links TRBV7-2 to TRBJ2-3; 15 bases align to TRBD2. The CDR3 spans 18 residues. CDR1 SGHTA and CDR2 FQGNSA come from the germline V gene. The V and J ends lost 5 bases and 6 bases, in that order; junction bases with no gene match: 12.

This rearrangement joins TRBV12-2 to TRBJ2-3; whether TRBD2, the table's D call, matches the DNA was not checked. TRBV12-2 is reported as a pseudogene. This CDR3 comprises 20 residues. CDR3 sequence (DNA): TGTGCAAGTCGCTTAGAACTGCCGCCGAGGGCCAACCCGCCGACAGATACGCAGTATTTT. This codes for CASRLELPPRANPPTDTQYF.

The CDR3: CASSPIFLSGIYNEQFF. CDR3 nucleotides: TGTGCCAGCAGTCCGATATTTCTAAGCGGGATCTACAATGAGCAGTTCTTC. The chain has TRBV27 and TRBJ2-1, with 7 positions matching TRBD2. The CDR3 contains 17 residues. Per the germline V gene, CDR1 is MNHEY and CDR2 is SMNVEV (reference sequence). V lost 5 bases and J lost 3; bases outside the gene matches: 13.

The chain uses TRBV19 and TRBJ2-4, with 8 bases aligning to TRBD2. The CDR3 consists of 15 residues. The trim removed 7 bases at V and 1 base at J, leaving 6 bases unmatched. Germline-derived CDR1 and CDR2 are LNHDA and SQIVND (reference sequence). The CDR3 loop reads CASKVRGAAKNIQYF. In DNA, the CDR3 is TGTGCCAGTAAGGTGCGGGGGGCCGCCAAAAACATTCAGTACTTC.

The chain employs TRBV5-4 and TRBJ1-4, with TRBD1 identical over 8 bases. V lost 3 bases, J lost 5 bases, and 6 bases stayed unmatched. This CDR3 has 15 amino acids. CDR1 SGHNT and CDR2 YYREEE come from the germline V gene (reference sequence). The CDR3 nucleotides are TGTGCCAGCAGCTCGAGCCGGACAGGGAATGAAAAACTGTTTTTT. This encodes CASSSSRTGNEKLFF.

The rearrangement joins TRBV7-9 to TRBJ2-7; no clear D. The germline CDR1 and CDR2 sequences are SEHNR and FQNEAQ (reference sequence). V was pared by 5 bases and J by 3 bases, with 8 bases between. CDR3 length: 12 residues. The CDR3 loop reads CASSESFYEQYF. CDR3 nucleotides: TGTGCCAGCAGCGAGTCCTTCTACGAGCAGTACTTC.

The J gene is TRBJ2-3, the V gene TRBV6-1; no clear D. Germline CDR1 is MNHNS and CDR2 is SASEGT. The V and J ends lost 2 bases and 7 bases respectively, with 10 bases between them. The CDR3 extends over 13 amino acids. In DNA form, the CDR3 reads TGTGCCAGCAGTGAATTGAGGAGAAATACGCAGTATTTT. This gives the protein CASSELRRNTQYF.

The CDR3 DNA reads as TGTGCCAGCAGCTCCCGAGGTTCGAACTATGGCTACACCTTC. This encodes CASSSRGSNYGYTF. The rearrangement joins TRBV7-8 to TRBJ1-2; no clear D gene. Germline lookup yields CDR1 SGHVS and CDR2 FQNEAQ. Trimming removed 4 bases from V and 2 bases from J, with 11 bases in between. The CDR3 has 14 amino acids.

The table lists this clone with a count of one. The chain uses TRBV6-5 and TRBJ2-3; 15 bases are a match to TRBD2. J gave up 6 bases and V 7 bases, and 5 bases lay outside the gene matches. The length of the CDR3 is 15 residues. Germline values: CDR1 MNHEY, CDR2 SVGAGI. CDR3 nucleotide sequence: TGTGCCAGCACCGGACTAGCGGGAGGGTCCGATACGCAGTATTTT. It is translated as CASTGLAGGSDTQYF.

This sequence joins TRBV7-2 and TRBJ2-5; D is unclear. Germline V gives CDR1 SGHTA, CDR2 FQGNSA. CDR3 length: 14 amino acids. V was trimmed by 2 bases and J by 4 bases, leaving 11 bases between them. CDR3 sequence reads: CASSLLSAAETQYF. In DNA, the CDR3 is TGTGCCAGCAGCTTATTATCCGCGGCAGAGACCCAGTACTTC.

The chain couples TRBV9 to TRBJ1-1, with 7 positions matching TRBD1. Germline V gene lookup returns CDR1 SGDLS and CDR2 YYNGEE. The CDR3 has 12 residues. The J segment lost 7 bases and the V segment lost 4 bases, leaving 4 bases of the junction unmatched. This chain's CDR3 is CASSLRDSEAFF. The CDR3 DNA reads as TGTGCCAGCAGCCTTAGGGACAGTGAAGCTTTCTTT.

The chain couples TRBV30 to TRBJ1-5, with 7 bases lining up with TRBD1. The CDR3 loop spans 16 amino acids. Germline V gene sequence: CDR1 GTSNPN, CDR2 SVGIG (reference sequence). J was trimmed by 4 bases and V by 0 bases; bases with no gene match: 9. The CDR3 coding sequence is TGTGCCTGGAGTGTACAGGGGTCGATTGGAAATCAGCCCCAGCATTTT. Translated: CAWSVQGSIGNQPQHF.

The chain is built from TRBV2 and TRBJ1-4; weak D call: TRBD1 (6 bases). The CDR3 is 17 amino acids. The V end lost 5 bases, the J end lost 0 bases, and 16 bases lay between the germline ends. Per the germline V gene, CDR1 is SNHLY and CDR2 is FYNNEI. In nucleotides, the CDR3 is TGTGCCAGCAGTTCGGACAGAACGGTTACAACTAATGAAAAACTGTTTTTT. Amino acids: CASSSDRTVTTNEKLFF.

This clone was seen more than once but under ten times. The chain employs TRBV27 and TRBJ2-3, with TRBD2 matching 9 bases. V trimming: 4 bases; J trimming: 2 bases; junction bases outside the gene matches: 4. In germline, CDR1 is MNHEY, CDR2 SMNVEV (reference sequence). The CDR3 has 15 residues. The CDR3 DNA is TGTGCCAGCAGTTCGGCTAGCGGGGCCACAGATACGCAGTATTTT. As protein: CASSSASGATDTQYF.

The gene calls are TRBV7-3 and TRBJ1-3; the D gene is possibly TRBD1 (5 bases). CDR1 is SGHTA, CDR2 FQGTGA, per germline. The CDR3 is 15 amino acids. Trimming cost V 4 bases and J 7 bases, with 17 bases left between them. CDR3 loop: CASSSGSSGGNTIYF. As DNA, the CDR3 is TGTGCCAGCAGCTCCGGGTCGTCTGGGGGGAACACCATATATTTT. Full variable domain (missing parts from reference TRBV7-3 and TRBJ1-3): GAGVSQTPSNKVTEKGKYVELRCDPISGHTALYWYRQSLGQGPEFLIYFQGTGAADDSGLPNDRFFAVRPEGSVSTLKIQRTERGDSAVYLCASSSGSSGGNTIYFGEGSWLTVV.

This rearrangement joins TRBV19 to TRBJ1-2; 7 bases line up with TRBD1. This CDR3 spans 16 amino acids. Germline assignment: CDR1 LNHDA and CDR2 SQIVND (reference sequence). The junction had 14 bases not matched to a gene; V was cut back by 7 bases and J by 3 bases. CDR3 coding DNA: TGTGCCAGTAAACGGACAGGAGGGACGACATACTATGGCTACACCTTC. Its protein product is CASKRTGGTTYYGYTF.

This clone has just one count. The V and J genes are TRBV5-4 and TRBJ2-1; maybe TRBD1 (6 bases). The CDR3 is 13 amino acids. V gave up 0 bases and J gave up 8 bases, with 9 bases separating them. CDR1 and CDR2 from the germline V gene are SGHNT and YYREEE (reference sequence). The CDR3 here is CASSLDRDHEQFF. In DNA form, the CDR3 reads TGTGCCAGCAGCTTGGACAGGGACCATGAGCAGTTCTTC.

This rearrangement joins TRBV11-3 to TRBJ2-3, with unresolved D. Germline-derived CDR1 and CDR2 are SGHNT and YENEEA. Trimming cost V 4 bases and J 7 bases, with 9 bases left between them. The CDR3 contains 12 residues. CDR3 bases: TGTGCCAGCAGCTCGAACACTAATACGCAGTATTTT. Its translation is CASSSNTNTQYF.

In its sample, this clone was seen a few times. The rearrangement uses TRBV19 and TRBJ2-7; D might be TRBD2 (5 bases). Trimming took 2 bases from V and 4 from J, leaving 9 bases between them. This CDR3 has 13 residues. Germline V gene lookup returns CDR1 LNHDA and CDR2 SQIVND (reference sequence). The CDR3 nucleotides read TGTGCCAGTAGTATAAGCACGGGGTACGAGCAGTACTTC. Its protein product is CASSISTGYEQYF. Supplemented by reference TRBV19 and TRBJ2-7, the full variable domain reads DGGITQSPKYLFRKEGQNVTLSCEQNLNHDAMYWYRQDPGQGLRLIYYSQIVNDFQKGDIAEGYSVSREKKESFPLTVTSAQKNPTAFYLCASSISTGYEQYFGPGTRLTVT.

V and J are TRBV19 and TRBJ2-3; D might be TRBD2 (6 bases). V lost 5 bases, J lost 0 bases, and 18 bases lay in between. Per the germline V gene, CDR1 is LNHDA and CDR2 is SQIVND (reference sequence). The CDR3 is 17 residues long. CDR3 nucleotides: TGTGCCAGTAGTTATTCCGCCGGGGCGGGAAGCACAGATACGCAGTATTTT. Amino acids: CASSYSAGAGSTDTQYF.

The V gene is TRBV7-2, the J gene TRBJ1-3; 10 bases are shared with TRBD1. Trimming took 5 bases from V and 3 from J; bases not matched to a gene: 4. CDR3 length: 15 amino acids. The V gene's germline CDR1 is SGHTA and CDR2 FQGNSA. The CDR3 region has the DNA TGTGCCAGCAGCGCGACAGGGGGCGGTGGAAACACCATATATTTT. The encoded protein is CASSATGGGGNTIYF.

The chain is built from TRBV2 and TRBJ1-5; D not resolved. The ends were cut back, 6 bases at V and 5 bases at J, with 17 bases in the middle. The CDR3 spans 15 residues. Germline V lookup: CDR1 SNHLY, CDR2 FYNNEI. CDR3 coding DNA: TGTGCCAGCAGGGAGACCTACTCATCTCATCAGCCCCAGCATTTT. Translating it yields CASRETYSSHQPQHF.

In nucleotides, the CDR3 is TGTGCCAGCAGCCCAGGGACACCGAACACCGGGGAGCTGTTTTTT. It specifies CASSPGTPNTGELFF. V is TRBV9 and J is TRBJ2-2, with D tentatively TRBD1 (6 bases). V was cut by 4 bases and J by 0 bases, with 10 bases left in between. CDR1 and CDR2 from the germline V gene are SGDLS and YYNGEE. The CDR3 contains 15 residues.

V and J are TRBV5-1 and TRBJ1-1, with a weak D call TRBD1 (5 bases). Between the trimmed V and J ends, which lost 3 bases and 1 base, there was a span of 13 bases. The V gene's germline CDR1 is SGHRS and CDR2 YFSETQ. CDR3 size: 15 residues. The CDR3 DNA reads TGCGCCAGCAGCTCGCCAGGGCTTTCGAACACTGAAGCTTTCTTT. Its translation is CASSSPGLSNTEAFF.

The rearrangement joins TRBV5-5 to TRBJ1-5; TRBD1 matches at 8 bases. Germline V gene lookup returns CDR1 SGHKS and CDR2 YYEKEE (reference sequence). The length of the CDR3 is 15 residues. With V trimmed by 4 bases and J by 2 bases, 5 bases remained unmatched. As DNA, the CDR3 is TGTGCCAGCAGCCAATGGGGACAGGGCAATCAGCCCCAGCATTTT. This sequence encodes CASSQWGQGNQPQHF.

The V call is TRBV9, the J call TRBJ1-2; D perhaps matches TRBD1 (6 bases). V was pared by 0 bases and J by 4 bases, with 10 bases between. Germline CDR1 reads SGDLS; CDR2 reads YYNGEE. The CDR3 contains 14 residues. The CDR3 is CASSVDREFYGYTF. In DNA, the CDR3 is TGTGCCAGCAGCGTAGACAGGGAGTTCTATGGCTACACCTTC.

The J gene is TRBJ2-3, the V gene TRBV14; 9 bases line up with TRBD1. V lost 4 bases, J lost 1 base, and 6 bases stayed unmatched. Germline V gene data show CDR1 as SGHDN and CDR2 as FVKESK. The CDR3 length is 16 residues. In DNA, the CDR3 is TGTGCCAGCAGCCGCCGACAGGGGGTCGGCACAGATACGCAGTATTTT. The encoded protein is CASSRRQGVGTDTQYF.